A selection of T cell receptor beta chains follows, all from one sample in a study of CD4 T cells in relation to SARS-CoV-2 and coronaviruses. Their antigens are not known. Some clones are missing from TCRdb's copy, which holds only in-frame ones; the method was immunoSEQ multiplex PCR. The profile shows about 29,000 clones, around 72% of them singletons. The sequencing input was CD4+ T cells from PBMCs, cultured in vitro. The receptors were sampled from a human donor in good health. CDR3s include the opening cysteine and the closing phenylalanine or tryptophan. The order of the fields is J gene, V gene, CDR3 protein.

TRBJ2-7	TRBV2	CASSEWASGRVVHEQYF
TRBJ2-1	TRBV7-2	CASSLALATGEQFF
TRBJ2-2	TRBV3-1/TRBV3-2	CASRRTGLNTGELFF
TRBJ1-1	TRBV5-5	CASYPDRNTEAFF
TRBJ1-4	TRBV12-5	CARRTGGYEKLFF
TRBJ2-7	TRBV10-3	CAISEQRGEQYF
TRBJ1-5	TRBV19	CASSISFRQPQHF
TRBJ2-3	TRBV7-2	CASSSGLAPDTQYF
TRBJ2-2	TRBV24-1	CATASSAGGELFF
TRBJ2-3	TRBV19	CASSIDRSDTQYF
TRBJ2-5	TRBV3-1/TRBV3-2	CASSRGTGGETQYF
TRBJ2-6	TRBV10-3	CAIRPGTGNFGRLSGSGANVLTF
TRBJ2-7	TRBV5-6	CASSLAQGQGGEQYF
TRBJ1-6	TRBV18	CASSPSSYNSPLHF
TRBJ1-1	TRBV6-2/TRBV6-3	CASSYSREAFF
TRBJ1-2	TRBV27	CASSYVGQGDYGYTF
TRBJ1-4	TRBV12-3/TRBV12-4	CASSGGSVGKLFF